The 15 T cell receptor beta chains listed next were all sequenced from one sample in a study of T cell repertoires in cytomegalovirus infection. The antigens these receptors bind are not known. TCRdb reanalysed the reads using MiXCR and keeps one entry per CDR3 protein. The sample carries 750,000 to 950,000 distinct CDR3 sequences, roughly 29% recorded once. Specimen: cultured CD8+ T cells from PBMCs, collected from culture after CMV antigen stimulation. The receptors here all came from a human donor in good health (CMV status not recorded). Some clones in this sample may be carry-over from other donors' samples.

This clonotype was seen only a few times. The chain employs TRBV19 and TRBJ1-2; D gene ambiguous. The CDR3 extends over 14 amino acids. Germline V gene lookup returns CDR1 LNHDA and CDR2 SQIVND (reference sequence). Trimming removed 3 bases from V and 4 bases from J, with 12 bases in between. The CDR3 here is CASSIEHSIYGYTF. CDR3 nucleotide sequence: TGTGCCAGTAGTATTGAACACTCTATCTATGGCTACACCTTC.

This clonotype was seen a few times. The V gene is TRBV5-4, the J gene TRBJ1-1; no definite D call. CDR3 length equals 13 residues. The germline CDR1 and CDR2 sequences are SGHNT and YYREEE (reference sequence). Trimming shortened V by 0 bases and J by 7 bases, and 10 bases separated the two germline ends. The CDR3 DNA reads as TGTGCCAGCAGCTTGGCGGGGAGGCATGAAGCTTTCTTT. This sequence encodes CASSLAGRHEAFF.

This rearrangement joins TRBV27 to TRBJ2-5, with D possibly being TRBD2 (5 bases). CDR1 MNHEY and CDR2 SMNVEV come from the germline V gene (reference sequence). This CDR3 region has 11 residues. The V and J ends lost 8 bases and 4 bases respectively, with 8 bases between them. The CDR3 bases are TGTGCCAGCCGGAGCGGAGAGACCCAGTACTTC. This sequence encodes CASRSGETQYF.

The sample holds many counts of this clonotype. The rearrangement joins TRBV7-8 to TRBJ2-1, with 14 bases that match TRBD2. Germline CDR1 SGHVS, CDR2 FQNEAQ. V dropped 3 bases and J dropped 7; count of bases not matched to a gene: 8. This CDR3 region has 17 residues. The CDR3 region has the DNA TGTGCCAGCAGCTTCGCCCAGGGACTAGCGGGGGCGAATGAGCAGTTCTTC. Translation: CASSFAQGLAGANEQFF.

At least ten counts were recorded for this clonotype. The genes are TRBV7-6 and TRBJ2-3, with D perhaps matching TRBD2 (5 bases). CDR1 SGHVS and CDR2 FNYEAQ come from the germline V gene. Trimming removed 5 bases at V and 2 bases at J, with 17 bases between. The length of the CDR3 is 16 residues. The CDR3 nucleotides are TGTGCCAGCAGCCACGAAGGGAGCCAATTCACAGATACGCAGTATTTT. Its protein is CASSHEGSQFTDTQYF.

The chain carries TRBV12-5 and TRBJ2-1, with TRBD2 matching over 12 bases. The length of the CDR3 is 15 residues. Germline CDR1 reads LGHNT; CDR2 reads FRNRAP. J lost 8 bases, V lost 4 bases, and 6 bases had no gene match. CDR3 sequence reads: CASGSTSGGLDEQFF. CDR3 nucleotide sequence: TGTGCTAGTGGTTCTACTAGCGGGGGGCTTGATGAGCAGTTCTTC.

This clonotype has only a few counts. The CDR3 DNA follows: TGTGCCAGCAGCCTAACGAGGACTGGGCATTACAATTTAAGGCAGTTCTTC. Protein sequence: CASSLTRTGHYNLRQFF. The rearrangement joins TRBV3-1 to TRBJ2-1, with a weak D call TRBD2 (5 bases). Trimming left V 4 bases short and J 12 bases short, with 28 bases between. The V gene's germline CDR1 is LGHDT and CDR2 YNNKEL (reference sequence). This CDR3 is built from 17 residues.

The genes are TRBV11-2 and TRBJ1-1; possible D gene TRBD1, 5 bases. The CDR3 loop spans 13 amino acids. Germline CDR1 is SGHAT and CDR2 is FQNNGV. The germline V and J ends were trimmed by 5 bases and 4 bases, with 11 bases remaining between them. CDR3 sequence (DNA): TGTGCCAGCAGCCCCCGAGGGGTCACTGAAGCTTTCTTT. Translated, it gives CASSPRGVTEAFF.

This clonotype occurred many times. The V call is TRBV7-8, the J call TRBJ1-5; weak D call: TRBD1 (5 bases). The V end lost 7 bases, the J end lost 3 bases, and 16 bases lay between the germline ends. The CDR3 covers 15 residues. In germline, CDR1 is SGHVS, CDR2 FQNEAQ. CDR3 protein: CASTPGRGFNQPQHF. The CDR3 coding sequence is TGTGCCAGCACCCCGGGGCGGGGGTTCAATCAGCCCCAGCATTTT. Based on the CDR3 plus reference TRBV7-8 and TRBJ1-5, the full variable domain is GAGVSQSPRYKVAKRGQDVALRCDPISGHVSLFWYQQALGQGPEFLTYFQNEAQLDKSGLPSDRFFAERPEGSVSTLKIQRTQQEDSAVYLCASTPGRGFNQPQHFGDGTRLSIL.

This clonotype was seen a handful of times. This chain joins TRBV4-3 and TRBJ1-4; TRBD1 might be the D (6 bases). The V gene lost 4 bases and the J gene lost 6 bases, with 15 bases spanning the gap. The CDR3 has 15 residues. Germline values: CDR1 LGHNA, CDR2 YSLEER. CDR3 residues: CASSRVGGIDEKLFF. CDR3 bases: TGCGCCAGCAGCCGCGTAGGGGGGATAGATGAAAAACTGTTTTTT.

The chain employs TRBV2 and TRBJ2-1; perhaps TRBD1 as D (6 bases). The germline CDR1 and CDR2 sequences are SNHLY and FYNNEI. The CDR3 totals 14 residues. Trimming shortened V by 5 bases and J by 1 base, and 9 bases separated the two germline ends. CDR3 in amino acids: CASSHQGSYNEQFF. CDR3 in DNA: TGTGCCAGCAGTCACCAGGGGTCCTACAATGAGCAGTTCTTC.

In its sample, this clonotype was seen a few times. V and J are TRBV12-3 or TRBV12-4 and TRBJ2-3; 16 bases fit TRBD2. V shed 4 bases, J shed 0 bases, and the junction held 4 bases outside the gene matches. The CDR3 loop spans 18 amino acids. The CDR3 DNA sequence: TGTGCCAGCAGTTCGGGACTAGCGGGGGGGCCCAGCACAGATACGCAGTATTTT. Encoded protein: CASSSGLAGGPSTDTQYF.

This clonotype occurred many times. This sequence joins TRBV7-8 and TRBJ2-1; D gene unclear. The CDR3 spans 13 residues. Trimming shortened V by 4 bases and J by 4 bases, and 8 bases separated the two germline ends. Germline CDR1 is SGHVS and CDR2 is FQNEAQ. The CDR3 here is CASSSSQYNEQFF. The CDR3 DNA sequence: TGTGCCAGCAGCTCCTCACAGTACAATGAGCAGTTCTTC.

This clonotype was seen at least ten times. J is TRBJ2-7 and V is TRBV7-9; 8 bases map to TRBD1. The CDR3 has 14 amino acids. Germline assignment: CDR1 SEHNR and CDR2 FQNEAQ (reference sequence). V dropped 5 bases and J dropped 2; count of bases not matched to a gene: 5. CDR3 coding DNA: TGTGCCAGCAGCGCCCCGGGACAGGCCTACGAGCAGTACTTC. Residues: CASSAPGQAYEQYF.

In DNA, the CDR3 is TGTGCCAGCAGTGACATCAGGACCGAGCAGTACGTC. Its translation is CASSDIRTEQYV. The chain links TRBV6-1 to TRBJ2-7, with unresolved D. This CDR3 region has 12 residues. The V gene's germline CDR1 is MNHNS and CDR2 SASEGT. Trimming cost V 3 bases and J 6 bases, with 9 bases left between them.